A single sample gave rise to the 28 T cell receptor beta chains below, sequenced in a study of T cells after yellow fever vaccination. TCRdb called the 5' RACE reads again in MiXCR, with one record for every CDR3 protein. Of 95,000 to 150,000 distinct CDR3 sequences in the sample, roughly 15% were seen once. Sequencing used CD8+ T cells sorted from PBMCs, obtained 5 days after the yellow fever booster vaccination. The receptors were sampled from a man in his late teens or twenties who received the YFV17D yellow fever vaccine.

This chain connects TRBV7-2 to TRBJ2-1; D tentatively fits TRBD1 or TRBD2 (5 bases each). Germline V gene lookup returns CDR1 SGHTA and CDR2 FQGNSA. The V end was cut by 3 bases, the J end by 2 bases, with 14 bases between. The CDR3 loop spans 16 amino acids. The CDR3 region has the DNA TGTGCCAGCAGCTTGCCCGGGACGGACCCCTACAATGAGCAGTTCTTC. It translates to CASSLPGTDPYNEQFF.

CDR3 DNA: TGCGCCAGCAGACTTAACAGGGGATCGTTCTACGAGCAGTACTTC. Translating it yields CASRLNRGSFYEQYF. The chain uses TRBV5-1 and TRBJ2-7; 7 bases fit TRBD1. The germline gives CDR1 SGHRS, CDR2 YFSETQ. The CDR3 runs to 15 residues. V shed 5 bases, J shed 3 bases, and the junction held 11 bases outside the gene matches.

This clonotype came up a few times. V usage is TRBV7-2 and J usage is TRBJ2-5, with a tentative D call TRBD1 (6 bases). There are 13 residues in the CDR3. Germline CDR1 and CDR2: SGHTA and FQGNSA. V gave up 6 bases and J gave up 4 bases, with 12 bases separating them. CDR3 nucleotides: TGTGCCAGCAGGGAGAGGACAGTAGAGACCCAGTACTTC. Protein product: CASRERTVETQYF.

V usage is TRBV2 and J usage is TRBJ2-7; D is ambiguous. Germline values: CDR1 SNHLY, CDR2 FYNNEI. The germline V and J ends were trimmed by 4 bases and 3 bases, with 10 bases remaining between them. The CDR3 has 13 residues. For the CDR3, the DNA is TGTGCCAGCAGTGTTCAACTCCACTACGAGCAGTACTTC. It specifies CASSVQLHYEQYF.

This clonotype has more than one count but fewer than ten. The chain is built from TRBV20-1 and TRBJ2-6; D is ambiguous. V dropped 3 bases and J dropped 0 bases, with 12 bases sitting between them. The CDR3 extends over 16 amino acids. Germline-derived CDR1 and CDR2 are DFQATT and SNEGSKA (reference sequence). CDR3 nucleotides: TGCAGTGCTAGGACCCAGACGTCCTCTGGGGCCAACGTCCTGACTTTC. Its protein product is CSARTQTSSGANVLTF.

The chain combines TRBV6-5 with TRBJ2-6; D is undetermined. Germline V gene lookup returns CDR1 MNHEY and CDR2 SVGAGI. The V and J ends lost 2 bases and 3 bases respectively, with 5 bases between them. This CDR3 is built from 14 residues. The CDR3, as DNA: TGTGCCAGCAGTTACGGAAGTGGGGCCAACGTCCTGACTTTC. This encodes CASSYGSGANVLTF.

For this clonotype: One base away lies a much larger clone, so this may be a sequencing read error. The chain uses TRBV6-5 and TRBJ2-7; no firm D call. This CDR3 spans 9 amino acids. Germline V CDR1 and CDR2: MNHEY, SVGAGI. Trimming cost V 7 bases and J 9 bases, with 7 bases left between them. The CDR3: CASTTVQYF. DNA for the CDR3: TGTGCCAGCACAACAGTGCAGTACTTC.

This clonotype was observed at least ten times. The DNA of the CDR3 is TGTGCCAGCAGTTACTGGCGTTCAGGCGATGAGCAGTTCTTC. It yields the protein CASSYWRSGDEQFF. The V call is TRBV6-5, the J call TRBJ2-1, with unresolved D. V lost 1 base and J lost 8, with 12 bases in between. The CDR3 extends over 14 amino acids. Looked up from germline, CDR1 is MNHEY and CDR2 is SVGAGI.

The CDR3: CASSYDYGYTF. In DNA, the CDR3 is TGTGCCAGCAGTTACGACTATGGCTACACCTTC. The V call is TRBV6-2 or TRBV6-3, the J call TRBJ1-2; D is ambiguous. Per germline, CDR1 MNHEY and CDR2 SVGEGT. Trimming stripped 2 bases from V and 3 bases from J, with 1 base between. The CDR3 consists of 11 residues.

This clonotype showed up just a few times. The chain uses TRBV20-1 and TRBJ2-3; TRBD2 aligns across 11 bases. V shed 4 bases and J 5 bases; nucleotides not matched to a gene: 5. CDR3 length: 14 residues. Germline CDR1 reads DFQATT; CDR2 reads SNEGSKA (reference sequence). In DNA form, the CDR3 reads TGCAGTGCTATGACTAGCGGGGACGGAGATACGCAGTATTTT. It is translated as CSAMTSGDGDTQYF.

This chain uses TRBV13 with TRBJ2-3, with 8 bases that match TRBD2. J was trimmed by 2 bases and V by 4 bases; bases with no gene match: 11. Germline loops: CDR1 PRHDT, CDR2 FYEKMQ (reference sequence). The CDR3 contains 17 residues. The CDR3 is CASSYRTSTEFTDTQYF. For the CDR3, the DNA is TGTGCCAGCAGCTACCGGACTAGCACAGAATTCACAGATACGCAGTATTTT.

This clonotype was found a few times. This chain links TRBV15 with TRBJ1-6, with TRBD1 as a possible D gene (5 bases). The V end lost 1 base, the J end lost 5 bases, and 9 bases lay between the germline ends. Germline V gives CDR1 LNHNV, CDR2 YYDKDF (reference sequence). The CDR3 runs to 15 residues. The CDR3: CATSRVQAHNSPLHF. The CDR3 DNA is TGTGCCACCAGCAGAGTACAGGCCCATAATTCACCCCTCCACTTT.

Details on this clonotype: With a much larger clone just one base away, this may be a read error. The V and J genes are TRBV4-3 and TRBJ2-1; D is possibly TRBD1 or TRBD2 (6 bases each). Trimming shortened V by 4 bases and J by 7 bases, and 17 bases separated the two germline ends. Germline CDR1 LGHNA, CDR2 YSLEER. The CDR3 runs to 15 residues. CDR3 loop: CASSPLAWGANEQFF. CDR3 coding DNA: TGCGCCAGCAGCCCTCTGGCGTGGGGGGCAAATGAGCAGTTCTTC.

CDR3 loop: CSARDGGRNEQYV. CDR3 bases: TGCAGTGCTAGAGACGGGGGACGGAACGAGCAGTACGTC. The chain has TRBV20-1 and TRBJ2-7, with D possibly being TRBD2 (6 bases). The CDR3 loop spans 13 amino acids. In germline, CDR1 is DFQATT, CDR2 SNEGSKA (reference sequence). The V end lost 0 bases, the J end lost 5 bases, and 11 bases lay between the germline ends.

This clonotype was seen more than once but under ten times. The J gene is TRBJ2-1, the V gene TRBV2, with D tentatively TRBD2 (6 bases). V was clipped by 6 bases and J by 4 bases, with 10 bases between them. The CDR3 consists of 13 residues. Germline V gene sequence: CDR1 SNHLY, CDR2 FYNNEI. DNA for the CDR3: TGTGCCAGCAGACGGGGGACTTACAATGAGCAGTTCTTC. Its translation: CASRRGTYNEQFF.

This clonotype was counted between two and nine times. The CDR3 coding sequence is TGCGCCAGCAGTGCCCCCAGCGGACTACAAGAGACCCAGTACTTC. As protein: CASSAPSGLQETQYF. The V gene is TRBV10-2, the J gene TRBJ2-5, with a tentative D call TRBD2 (6 bases). Trimming stripped 4 bases from V and 2 bases from J, with 14 bases between. CDR3 length equals 15 residues. Germline V gene lookup returns CDR1 WSHSY and CDR2 SAAADI.

This clonotype has just one count. This chain links TRBV4-1 with TRBJ1-4; no reliable D call. The germline gives CDR1 MGHRA, CDR2 YSYEKL. The CDR3 runs 15 residues. V lost 3 bases, J lost 6 bases, and 14 bases lay in between. CDR3 loop: CASSQDPGQDEKLFF. The DNA of the CDR3 is TGCGCCAGCAGCCAGGACCCCGGCCAAGATGAAAAACTGTTTTTT.

This sequence joins TRBV20-1 and TRBJ1-6; perhaps TRBD1 as D (6 bases). The length of the CDR3 is 12 residues. CDR1 is DFQATT and CDR2 is SNEGSKA in the germline V gene (reference sequence). The V and J ends lost 6 bases and 9 bases respectively, with 12 bases between them. The CDR3 nucleotides read TGCAGTGCCCGGCTGGGGGCTTCACCCCTCCACTTT. This sequence encodes CSARLGASPLHF.

This sequence joins TRBV9 and TRBJ2-1; D is perhaps TRBD2 (6 bases). The length of the CDR3 is 15 residues. CDR1 SGDLS and CDR2 YYNGEE come from the germline V gene. Trimming took off 4 bases at V and 0 bases at J, with 11 bases between the two ends. CDR3 residues: CASSFGGTSYNEQFF. The DNA for the CDR3 is TGTGCCAGCAGCTTTGGGGGGACCTCCTACAATGAGCAGTTCTTC.

The rearrangement joins TRBV7-8 to TRBJ2-5; TRBD1 matches at 11 bases. The CDR3 is 16 residues long. The V and J ends lost 1 base and 5 bases, in that order; junction bases with no gene match: 6. Germline values: CDR1 SGHVS, CDR2 FQNEAQ. CDR3 coding DNA: TGTGCCAGCAGCTTAGGAGGGACAGGGGGTCACGAGACCCAGTACTTC. This codes for CASSLGGTGGHETQYF. The full variable domain, its missing parts supplied by reference TRBV7-8 and TRBJ2-5, is GAGVSQSPRYKVAKRGQDVALRCDPISGHVSLFWYQQALGQGPEFLTYFQNEAQLDKSGLPSDRFFAERPEGSVSTLKIQRTQQEDSAVYLCASSLGGTGGHETQYFGPGTRLLVL.

The chain carries TRBV4-1 and TRBJ1-1, with a tentative D call TRBD1 (5 bases). CDR3 length: 14 residues. With 6 bases removed from V and 3 bases from J, the gap between germline ends came to 14 bases. Germline-derived CDR1 and CDR2 are MGHRA and YSYEKL. The CDR3 reads CASSFQGLDTEAFF. CDR3 nucleotides: TGCGCCAGCAGTTTCCAGGGTCTGGACACTGAAGCTTTCTTT.

V and J are TRBV11-2 and TRBJ2-5; D is ambiguous. CDR1 is SGHAT, CDR2 FQNNGV, per germline. The CDR3 is 11 amino acids. V was clipped by 0 bases and J by 7 bases, with 3 bases between them. CDR3 sequence (DNA): TGTGCCAGCAGCTTAGACCCGACCCAGTACTTC. Amino acids: CASSLDPTQYF. Drawing the rest from reference TRBV11-2 and TRBJ2-5, the complete variable domain is EAGVAQSPRYKIIEKRQSVAFWCNPISGHATLYWYQQILGQGPKLLIQFQNNGVVDDSQLPKDRFSAERLKGVDSTLKIQPAKLEDSAVYLCASSLDPTQYFGPGTRLLVL.

The chain joins TRBV6-5 to TRBJ1-5, with D unclear. With 6 bases removed from V and 4 bases from J, the gap between germline ends came to 16 bases. The CDR3 is made up of 15 amino acids. Germline loops: CDR1 MNHEY, CDR2 SVGAGI. CDR3 amino acids: CASSLRALGNQPQHF. The DNA of the CDR3 is TGTGCCAGCAGCCTCCGGGCCCTGGGGAATCAGCCCCAGCATTTT.

V usage is TRBV4-1 and J usage is TRBJ1-1; TRBD1 aligns across 8 bases. J gave up 4 bases and V 1 base, and 11 bases lay outside the gene matches. The length of the CDR3 is 17 residues. Germline V gives CDR1 MGHRA, CDR2 YSYEKL. Written as DNA, the CDR3 is TGCGCCAGCAGCCAAGTTCCGCCCCAGGGGGCTCTCACTGAAGCTTTCTTT. This codes for CASSQVPPQGALTEAFF.

The V and J genes are TRBV7-9 and TRBJ2-1, with 8 nucleotides matching TRBD2. CDR3 length equals 15 residues. Germline CDR1 reads SEHNR; CDR2 reads FQNEAQ (reference sequence). J gave up 6 bases and V 5 bases, and 9 bases lay outside the gene matches. The CDR3 sequence: CASSTPGGAGNEQFF. In DNA, the CDR3 is TGTGCCAGCAGCACCCCCGGGGGGGCGGGCAATGAGCAGTTCTTC.

This clonotype has a handful of counts. The V gene is TRBV29-1, the J gene TRBJ2-1, with 7 bases identical to TRBD1. CDR1 and CDR2 from the germline V gene are SQVTM and ANQGSEA. The V and J ends lost 4 bases and 8 bases, in that order; junction bases with no gene match: 8. CDR3 length equals 13 residues. The CDR3 region has the DNA TGCAGCGTTGTTGAGACAGGGAACCATGAGCAGTTCTTC. This sequence encodes CSVVETGNHEQFF.

This clonotype turned up a few times. The chain is built from TRBV15 and TRBJ1-5; D is possibly TRBD1 (6 bases). From germline, CDR1 is LNHNV and CDR2 YYDKDF (reference sequence). CDR3 length: 17 residues. V was pared by 0 bases and J by 9 bases, with 21 bases between. This CDR3 reads CATSRDWRIEGGRPQHF. CDR3 DNA sequence: TGTGCCACCAGCAGAGACTGGCGGATAGAGGGGGGTCGGCCCCAGCATTTT. Variable domain in full (rest from reference TRBV15 and TRBJ1-5): DAMVIQNPRYQVTQFGKPVTLSCSQTLNHNVMYWYQQKSSQAPKLLFHYYDKDFNNEADTPDNFQSRRPNTSFCFLDIRSPGLGDTAMYLCATSRDWRIEGGRPQHFGDGTRLSIL.

The rearrangement joins TRBV10-3 to TRBJ2-1; D is possibly TRBD1 or TRBD2 (5 bases each). Germline V CDR1 and CDR2: ENHRY, SYGVKD. The CDR3 is 16 residues long. V was clipped by 3 bases and J by 2 bases, with 14 bases between them. The CDR3 sequence: CAISDTGHLPYNEQFF. The CDR3 DNA sequence: TGTGCCATCAGTGACACGGGGCACCTCCCCTACAATGAGCAGTTCTTC.